This is a list of T cell receptor gamma chains from one sample in a study of gamma-delta T cells after stem cell transplantation. TCRdb re-called the RT-PCR reads via CATT. The sample yields thousands of gamma-chain clones, nearly 5% seen once. Sequenced material: gamma-delta T cells. All receptors come from a human donor. It is not recorded whose cells these are; they may come from a transplant donor. Each CDR3 is given with its conserved first and last residue.

j_call v_call cdr3_aa
TRGJ1/TRGJ2 TRGV9 CALWNRGVRGSYKKLF
TRGJP2 TRGV3 CATWDRRRSSDWIKTF
TRGJ1/TRGJ2 TRGV2 CATWALYYKKLF
TRGJP2 TRGV9 CALCSDWIKTF
TRGJP TRGV9 CALWEAWGRKIKVF
TRGJ1/TRGJ2 TRGV4 CATWDGIKKLF
TRGJ1/TRGJ2 TRGV2 CATWDGPEFDYKKLF
TRGJP TRGV9 CALWESLELGKKIKVF
TRGJP TRGV9 CALWEGPVELGKKIKVF
TRGJ1/TRGJ2 TRGV4 CATWDGSFYYKKLF
TRGJP TRGV9 CALWERELGKKIKVF
TRGJ1/TRGJ2 TRGV4 CATWDGPKNYYKKLF
TRGJP TRGV9 CALWEVRGELGKKIKVF
TRGJ1/TRGJ2 TRGV8 CATWFYYKKLF
TRGJP TRGV9 CALWVPEELGKKIKVF
TRGJ1/TRGJ2 TRGV8 CATWDSRNYKKLF
TRGJP TRGV9 CALWEANKRGELGKKIKVF
TRGJ1/TRGJ2 TRGV4 CAAWVPPLNYYKKLF
TRGJ1/TRGJ2 TRGV9 CALWEARKKLF
TRGJP TRGV9 CALWEPRRELGKKIKVF
TRGJP TRGV9 CALWTELGKKIKVF
TRGJP TRGV9 CACKELGKKIKVF
TRGJP TRGV9 CALWEVIKLGKKIKVF
TRGJ1/TRGJ2 TRGV3 CATWDTNYYKKLF
TRGJ1/TRGJ2 TRGV9 CALWDGQNYYKKLF
TRGJ1/TRGJ2 TRGV9 CALWEAPGGKKLF
TRGJP TRGV9 CALWEGQKQELGKKIKVF
TRGJ1/TRGJ2 TRGV9 CALWEVRGIEKLF
TRGJP TRGV9 CALWETELGKKIKVF
TRGJP TRGV9 CALWEVLGKKIKVF
TRGJP1 TRGV4 CATNDTGWFKIF
TRGJP TRGV9 CALWEAKELGKKIKVF
TRGJ1/TRGJ2 TRGV9 CALWDPNSNYYKKLF
TRGJP TRGV9 CALLERAELGKKIKVF
TRGJP TRGV9 CALWEAVQELGKKIKVF
TRGJ1/TRGJ2 TRGV2 CATWDGRNSSNYYKKLF
TRGJ1/TRGJ2 TRGV2 CATWDGEGRKKLF
TRGJP TRGV9 CALWDPVEGQELGKKIKVF
TRGJ1/TRGJ2 TRGV9 CALWELNYYKKLF
TRGJP TRGV9 CALWEVNQELGKKIKVF
TRGJ1/TRGJ2 TRGV9 CALWEAAIVKKLF
TRGJP TRGV9 CALWEARGGKIKVF
TRGJP1 TRGV3 CATWAPYTTGWFKIF
TRGJP TRGV9 CALWETKQELGKKIKVF
TRGJ1/TRGJ2 TRGV4 CATWDKKKLF
TRGJ1/TRGJ2 TRGV9 CALWEVQIPIKKLF
TRGJ1/TRGJ2 TRGV2 CATWDGLEYKKLF
TRGJP TRGV9 CALWDTTGLGKKIKVF
TRGJP TRGV9 CALWETKELGKKIKVF
TRGJ1/TRGJ2 TRGV9 CASWVKKLF
TRGJP TRGV9 CALWGGSSEQELGKKIKVF